These 7 T cell receptor beta chains share one sample of origin, sequenced in a study of Ad26.COV2.S vaccination and SARS-CoV-2 variants. Described treatment: around 19 received Ad26.COV2.S at low or high dose, single or two shots; 5 received placebo; per-sample allocation not given. The study sampled participants on day 63 after the first vaccine or placebo injection. Sequencing was performed with immunoSEQ multiplex PCR; in TCRdb, only in-frame clones are kept and a portion is missing. The sample shows 410,000 or so clones, roughly 90% of them seen only once. The sequencing used peripheral blood, collected in a trial of Ad26.COV2.S vaccine versus placebo. These receptors came from a person aged 18-65 years who received the Ad26.COV2.S COVID-19 vaccine or a placebo.

The rearrangement joins TRBV4-3 to TRBJ1-4; 7 bases agree with TRBD1. Germline CDR1 and CDR2: LGHNA and YSLEER. The CDR3 runs to 16 residues. With V trimmed by 1 base and J by 5 bases, 7 bases remained unmatched. CDR3 residues: CASSQGAGQHNEKLFF. The CDR3 DNA reads TGCGCCAGCAGCCAAGGAGCGGGACAGCACAATGAAAAACTGTTTTTT.

The rearrangement joins TRBV7-2 to TRBJ2-3; TRBD2 matches at 12 bases. Germline loops: CDR1 SGHTA, CDR2 FQGNSA. Trimming at V came to 2 bases and at J to 4 bases, leaving 7 bases not matched to a gene. The CDR3 has 17 residues. CDR3 sequence (DNA): TGTGCCAGCAGCTTATGGATGACTAGCGGGGGCTCAGATACGCAGTATTTT. It specifies CASSLWMTSGGSDTQYF.

This chain links TRBV7-9 with TRBJ1-5; possibly TRBD1 for D (6 bases). Between the trimmed V and J ends, which lost 5 bases and 4 bases, there was a span of 21 bases. Germline V lookup: CDR1 SEHNR, CDR2 FQNEAQ (reference sequence). This CDR3 is 17 amino acids long. The CDR3 DNA reads TGTGCCAGCAGCGCCGGTACAGGGCTGATGCTTAATCAGCCCCAGCATTTT. It translates to CASSAGTGLMLNQPQHF.

V is TRBV5-4 and J is TRBJ1-6; weak D call: TRBD1 (6 bases). Trimming shortened V by 4 bases and J by 8 bases, and 10 bases separated the two germline ends. The CDR3 runs 13 residues. Germline lookup yields CDR1 SGHNT and CDR2 YYREEE (reference sequence). CDR3 in amino acids: CASSHRQDSPLHF. The CDR3 bases are TGTGCCAGCAGCCATAGACAGGATTCACCCCTCCACTTT.

In the case of this clone: The sample has other DNA sequences that encode this CDR3 too. This rearrangement joins TRBV29-1 to TRBJ2-7, with TRBD1 matching over 9 bases. V dropped 6 bases and J dropped 4; count of bases not matched to a gene: 4. This CDR3 spans 12 amino acids. Germline V CDR1 and CDR2: SQVTM, ANQGSEA. The CDR3 is CSVAGQGYEQYF. CDR3 bases: TGCAGCGTCGCGGGACAGGGATACGAGCAGTACTTC.

This chain uses TRBV28 with TRBJ1-2; the D is unclear. The length of the CDR3 is 15 residues. The germline V gene has CDR1 MDHEN and CDR2 SYDVKM. The germline V and J ends were trimmed by 1 base and 5 bases, with 14 bases remaining between them. This CDR3 is CASSLSGPLWYGYTF. The CDR3 DNA sequence: TGTGCCAGCAGTTTATCGGGCCCGCTTTGGTATGGCTACACCTTC.

The V and J genes are TRBV19 and TRBJ2-1; tentatively, D is TRBD1 (6 bases). V dropped 4 bases and J dropped 0 bases, with 10 bases sitting between them. From germline, CDR1 is LNHDA and CDR2 SQIVND (reference sequence). CDR3 length: 15 residues. CDR3 DNA: TGTGCCAGTAGTACCCAGGGGAGCTCCTACAATGAGCAGTTCTTC. Amino acid sequence: CASSTQGSSYNEQFF.